This T cell receptor (beta chain) was documented in a study of blood T cell repertoires in COVID-19 (dated by TCRdb to 2020 to 2022). General notes on the study: Collaborator samples came from the United States, Italy and Spain and covered acute and convalescent phases of COVID-19. The material from the prospective study consisted of cDNA or gDNA derived from T cells, B-cell-depleted T cells, or PBMCs. The dataset comprised deeply sampled blood TCRbeta repertoires from subjects exposed to, actively infected with, or recovered from COVID-19. The repertoires were released in a freely available public database meant as a resource for research on the immune response to SARS-CoV-2. Samples came from the ongoing ImmuneRACE study (first 160 participants) plus 1,254 subjects from 6 global collaborators. The sample metadata nearly always contained a de-identified subject ID, COVID-19 status, age in years and sex. Where available, HLA class I and class II types were obtained from metadata supplied by the sample provider rather than from assay-based typing. Paper-wide results and their limitations: How much clinical and demographic metadata was included differed by source and by participant, and the metadata was provided uncurated.

One collaborating source in Seattle enrolled patients while the patients were actively infected and followed the patients over time throughout the course of disease. The collaborating institutions used their own protocols to collect whole blood in K2EDTA tubes. For TCRbeta analysis, collaborators shipped samples as frozen whole blood, isolated PBMCs, or DNA extracted from either of those sample types. TCRbeta CDR3 regions were amplified from genomic DNA by means of the immunoSEQ Assay, a bias-controlled multiplex PCR. Per the original workflow: The number of nucleated cells in each sample was estimated by amplification of reference gene primers within the assay. To quantify the absolute abundance of each unique TCRbeta CDR3 rearrangement, sequence reads were collapsed and filtered. For each sample, productive Simpson clonality was calculated as the square root of Simpson's diversity index over productive rearrangements. Held by TCRdb, this immuneACCESS table contains in-frame sequences only and omits some clones. Under half of the omission traces to an unresolved V gene where checked; the cause of the rest is unknown. The DNA gave D and trimming, while V, J and clone size come from that table. Present in this sample are over 150,000 clones, 65% to 90% of which were seen just once. The top ten constitute 9.5% to 13% of the sample.

With regard to this clone: The clone's antigen remains unknown. Base qualities are not at hand, and no much larger clone is one base apart.

This sequence was found in a woman aged 60-75 years with COVID-19, enrolled during active disease. The sequenced material came from peripheral blood.

The DNA reads TGTGCCAGTCTGCGTTGGAATGAGCAGTTCTTC. It translates as CASLRWNEQFF. Here the chain combines TRBV19 and TRBJ2-1; the D gene cannot be resolved reliably. CDR1 is given as LNHDA and CDR2 as SQIVND, both from the germline V gene (reference sequence). The CDR3, cysteine through phenylalanine, is 11 amino acids long. The entry retains the CDR3 DNA only, 33 bases that are in frame from base 1. V is clipped by 8 bases and J by 7 bases, and the sequence between their germline boundaries is 9 bases long.